These 19 T cell receptor beta chains share one sample of origin, sequenced in a study of blood T cell repertoires in COVID-19. The protocol was immunoSEQ multiplex PCR, while the TCRdb copy is restricted to in-frame clones and leaves out a portion. The sample has some 82,000 clones, under 90% seen once. The sample comprised peripheral blood. The origin of the receptors is a man aged 80 or over with acute or convalescent COVID-19.

This chain joins TRBV11-3 and TRBJ1-1, with D hard to call. The germline CDR1 and CDR2 sequences are SGHNT and YENEEA. The CDR3 covers 14 residues. Trimming shortened V by 5 bases and J by 0 bases, and 10 bases separated the two germline ends. The CDR3 region is CASSLGPMNTEAFF. The CDR3 nucleotides read TGTGCCAGCAGCCTGGGCCCCATGAACACTGAAGCTTTCTTT.

In this sample, this clone turned up once. V gene TRBV19 combines with J gene TRBJ1-5; no clear D. The CDR3 has 12 amino acids. From germline, CDR1 is LNHDA and CDR2 SQIVND (reference sequence). The ends were cut back, 6 bases at V and 11 bases at J, with 14 bases in the middle. CDR3 DNA sequence: TGTGCCAGTAGCTTAATCCGGGGTGCCCAGCATTTT. This encodes CASSLIRGAQHF.

This chain links TRBV27 with TRBJ1-2, with 9 bases identical to TRBD1. The V gene's germline CDR1 is MNHEY and CDR2 SMNVEV (reference sequence). Trimming removed 6 bases from V and 7 bases from J; junction bases left unmatched: 12. This CDR3 is 15 amino acids long. The CDR3: CASRSIGTGTSGYTF. The CDR3 DNA follows: TGTGCCAGCAGGTCGATAGGGACAGGGACTTCTGGCTACACCTTC.

This clone was detected only once. The genes are TRBV28 and TRBJ1-1, with D possibly TRBD1 on 5 matching bases. The germline CDR1 and CDR2 sequences are MDHEN and SYDVKM. The CDR3 length is 15 residues. V lost 6 bases to trimming and J lost 3 bases, with 17 bases between them. The CDR3 sequence is CASSRRGGVDTEAFF. Written as DNA, the CDR3 is TGTGCCAGCAGCCGAAGGGGAGGGGTCGACACTGAAGCTTTCTTT.

The CDR3 loop is CASRPPGGGLNTEAFF. CDR3 nucleotide sequence: TGTGCCAGCAGGCCGCCGGGCGGGGGGCTGAACACTGAAGCTTTCTTT. The chain carries TRBV27 and TRBJ1-1; TRBD1 is a possible D gene (6 bases). The V end lost 6 bases, the J end lost 0 bases, and 17 bases lay between the germline ends. CDR3 length: 16 amino acids. CDR1 MNHEY and CDR2 SMNVEV come from the germline V gene (reference sequence).

The chain joins TRBV18 to TRBJ1-2; 8 positions agree with TRBD1. Germline V gene data show CDR1 as KGHSH and CDR2 as LQKENI. This CDR3 region has 17 residues. The trim removed 0 bases at V and 1 base at J, leaving 7 bases unmatched. The CDR3 here is CASSPPSDRGFNYGYTF. The CDR3 region has the DNA TGTGCCAGCTCACCACCATCAGACAGGGGATTTAACTATGGCTACACCTTC.

The rearrangement joins TRBV6-5 to TRBJ1-2; a possible D gene is TRBD1 (6 bases). Trimming cost V 2 bases and J 8 bases, with 21 bases left between them. This CDR3 has 16 amino acids. Germline CDR1 is MNHEY and CDR2 is SVGAGI. For the CDR3, the DNA is TGTGCCAGCAGTTACAGAGCTCAAGACAGGCGTAGAGGCTACACCTTC. Translated: CASSYRAQDRRRGYTF.

This chain joins TRBV9 and TRBJ1-5, with D unclear. CDR1 is SGDLS, CDR2 YYNGEE, per germline. This CDR3 region has 14 residues. The V gene lost 0 bases and the J gene lost 0 bases, with 4 bases spanning the gap. CDR3 DNA sequence: TGTGCCAGCAGCGTAGGCAGTAGCAATCAGCCCCAGCATTTT. Its protein is CASSVGSSNQPQHF.

Remarks on this clone: The junction differs from germline at one of its ends, possibly a read error. The V call is TRBV19, the J call TRBJ1-2, with D perhaps TRBD1 (6 bases). This CDR3 contains 12 residues. The germline V gene encodes CDR1 LNHDA and CDR2 SQIVND (reference sequence). The DNA for the CDR3 is TGTGCCAGTAAAGGACGTGAGACGGCGGGGGCTTTC. Amino acids: CASKGRETAGAF.

A remark on this clone: One junction end does not reproduce the germline sequence, and a read error may be involved. The chain couples TRBV29-1 to TRBJ2-6; possible D gene TRBD1, 6 bases. Germline V CDR1 and CDR2: SQVTM, ANQGSEA. The CDR3 has 11 residues. The CDR3, as DNA: TGCAGCGCTGAAACAGGGAACGTCCTGACTTTC. Translation: CSAETGNVLTF.

V and J are TRBV2 and TRBJ2-7; 9 bases map to TRBD1. Per germline, CDR1 SNHLY and CDR2 FYNNEI. The CDR3 is 15 residues long. J lost 0 bases, V lost 6 bases, and 6 bases had no gene match. The CDR3 protein is CASRVQGASSYEQYF. The CDR3 DNA reads as TGTGCCAGCAGAGTACAGGGGGCTAGCTCCTACGAGCAGTACTTC.

J is TRBJ2-1 and V is TRBV2; 12 nucleotides agree with TRBD2. V lost 2 bases to trimming and J lost 7 bases; unmatched junction nucleotides: 3. CDR1 is SNHLY, CDR2 FYNNEI, per germline. The CDR3 loop spans 15 amino acids. The CDR3, as DNA: TGTGCCAGCAGTGAAAGCCTAGCGGGAGGGAATGAGCAGTTCTTC. It encodes CASSESLAGGNEQFF. Filled out from reference TRBV2 and TRBJ2-1, the complete variable domain reads EPEVTQTPSHQVTQMGQEVILRCVPISNHLYFYWYRQILGQKVEFLVSFYNNEISEKSEIFDDQFSVERPDGSNFTLKIRSTKLEDSAMYFCASSESLAGGNEQFFGPGTRLTVL.

The chain employs TRBV28 and TRBJ1-2; 7 bases are shared with TRBD1. The CDR3 loop spans 15 amino acids. CDR1 is MDHEN, CDR2 SYDVKM, per germline. After removal of 5 bases from V and 8 bases from J, the junction contained 14 bases not matched to a gene. As DNA, the CDR3 is TGTGCCAGCAGTCCGGGACAGTCCGGCACTGTAGGCTACACCTTC. It codes for CASSPGQSGTVGYTF.

The rearrangement links TRBV5-4 to TRBJ1-2; D perhaps matches TRBD1 (5 bases). Trimming pared 4 bases from V and 3 bases from J, leaving 16 bases between. CDR1 SGHNT and CDR2 YYREEE come from the germline V gene (reference sequence). This CDR3 contains 15 residues. The CDR3 protein is CASSREQALDYGYTF. CDR3 DNA: TGTGCCAGCAGCCGCGAACAGGCATTGGACTATGGCTACACCTTC.

The CDR3 reads CASSSPGSGSVNEQFF. In DNA, the CDR3 is TGTGCCAGCAGTTCACCGGGGAGCGGGAGTGTGAATGAGCAGTTCTTC. The chain joins TRBV27 to TRBJ2-1, with 8 bases aligning to TRBD2. Germline loops: CDR1 MNHEY, CDR2 SMNVEV (reference sequence). V gave up 4 bases and J gave up 7 bases; unmatched junction bases: 12. The CDR3 has 16 amino acids.

This clone was seen just once. This rearrangement joins TRBV12-3 or TRBV12-4 to TRBJ2-7, with unresolved D. This CDR3 spans 12 amino acids. V was shortened by 3 bases and J by 3 bases, with 6 bases between the two germline ends. CDR3 DNA: TGTGCCAGCAGTTTTGGCAACTACGAGCAGTACTTC. Protein product: CASSFGNYEQYF.

CDR3 protein: CASTTSGRGGGQYF. For the CDR3, the DNA is TGTGCCAGCACTACATCAGGGAGGGGTGGAGGGCAGTACTTC. The chain uses TRBV28 and TRBJ2-7; 7 bases are shared with TRBD2. There are 14 residues in the CDR3. Germline V gene sequence: CDR1 MDHEN, CDR2 SYDVKM. The trim removed 7 bases at V and 9 bases at J, leaving 15 bases unmatched.

This sequence joins TRBV28 and TRBJ1-4, with D perhaps TRBD1 (6 bases). Germline values: CDR1 MDHEN, CDR2 SYDVKM. The CDR3 runs 16 residues. V lost 5 bases to trimming and J lost 10 bases, with 23 bases between them. The CDR3 DNA reads TGTGCCAGCAGTCCCGGGGGGACAACCGGGGTCGGAAAACTGTTTTTT. It encodes CASSPGGTTGVGKLFF.

This clone was counted many times. The rearrangement links TRBV10-3 to TRBJ2-1, with 11 positions matching TRBD2. The length of the CDR3 is 15 residues. The germline gives CDR1 ENHRY, CDR2 SYGVKD. V shed 2 bases and J 9 bases; nucleotides not matched to a gene: 6. DNA for the CDR3: TGTGCCATCAGTGAGACAACTAGCGGGAGCGGTGAGCAGTTCTTC. Its translation: CAISETTSGSGEQFF.